Shown below are 7 T cell receptor beta chains from a single sample sequenced in a study of blood T cell repertoires in COVID-19. Repertoires were generated with immunoSEQ multiplex PCR, while TCRdb's copy carries only in-frame clones and drops some. The sample carries about 65,000 clones, roughly 85% recorded once. Input material: peripheral blood. These receptor sequences come from a human donor in a cohort sampled during active COVID-19.

This clone is medium-sized (0.01 to 0.1%) in the sample. The J gene is TRBJ2-5, the V gene TRBV2, with a tentative D call TRBD1 (5 bases). Germline V CDR1 and CDR2: SNHLY, FYNNEI. CDR3 length: 14 residues. Trimming left V 5 bases short and J 5 bases short, with 15 bases between. CDR3 DNA sequence: TGTGCCAGCAGTTTGGTCAGGGAAGGCGAGACCCAGTACTTC. It specifies CASSLVREGETQYF. Filled out from reference TRBV2 and TRBJ2-5, the complete variable domain reads EPEVTQTPSHQVTQMGQEVILRCVPISNHLYFYWYRQILGQKVEFLVSFYNNEISEKSEIFDDQFSVERPDGSNFTLKIRSTKLEDSAMYFCASSLVREGETQYFGPGTRLLVL.

This chain connects TRBV6-2 or TRBV6-3 to TRBJ2-7; perhaps TRBD1 as D (5 bases). The CDR3 loop spans 14 amino acids. The V end lost 3 bases, the J end lost 3 bases, and 12 bases lay between the germline ends. The germline V gene encodes CDR1 MNHEY and CDR2 SVGEGT. The CDR3 region has the DNA TGTGCCAGCAGTTATGGGGCACGGTTCTACGAGCAGTACTTC. Translation gives CASSYGARFYEQYF.

The genes are TRBV5-1 and TRBJ2-3; possibly TRBD2 for D (6 bases). Trimming stripped 1 base from V and 1 base from J, with 13 bases between. Germline CDR1 SGHRS, CDR2 YFSETQ. The length of the CDR3 is 16 residues. The CDR3 loop reads CASSLSPGTGTDTQYF. In DNA form, the CDR3 reads TGCGCCAGCAGCTTGAGTCCCGGGACTGGCACAGATACGCAGTATTTT.

This clone showed up just a few times. V and J are TRBV7-3 and TRBJ2-5; possible D gene TRBD1, 6 bases. The CDR3 has 13 amino acids. CDR1 SGHTA and CDR2 FQGTGA come from the germline V gene. The V and J ends lost 4 bases and 5 bases respectively, with 11 bases between them. The CDR3 sequence is CASSSGQMETQYF. CDR3 in DNA: TGTGCCAGCAGCTCCGGACAGATGGAGACCCAGTACTTC. Filled out from reference TRBV7-3 and TRBJ2-5, the complete variable domain reads GAGVSQTPSNKVTEKGKYVELRCDPISGHTALYWYRQSLGQGPEFLIYFQGTGAADDSGLPNDRFFAVRPEGSVSTLKIQRTERGDSAVYLCASSSGQMETQYFGPGTRLLVL.

The chain is built from TRBV27 and TRBJ1-5, with 8 bases identical to TRBD1. This CDR3 is 16 amino acids long. Germline V CDR1 and CDR2: MNHEY, SMNVEV (reference sequence). Germline trimming cut 5 bases from V and 1 base from J; bases unmatched to any gene: 7. The CDR3: CASSPDREASNQPQHF. CDR3 nucleotides: TGTGCCAGCAGTCCGGACAGGGAGGCAAGCAATCAGCCCCAGCATTTT.

The rearrangement joins TRBV18 to TRBJ1-1; maybe TRBD1 (6 bases). Germline V gene lookup returns CDR1 KGHSH and CDR2 LQKENI. The CDR3 is 14 residues long. Trimming stripped 4 bases from V and 3 bases from J, with 12 bases between. CDR3 sequence reads: CASSQGQGYTEAFF. The DNA of the CDR3 is TGTGCCAGCTCACAGGGTCAGGGGTACACTGAAGCTTTCTTT.

The chain combines TRBV12-3 or TRBV12-4 with TRBJ2-1; D uncertain. The germline V and J ends were trimmed by 5 bases and 10 bases, with 15 bases remaining between them. There are 13 residues in the CDR3. The CDR3 DNA sequence: TGTGCCAGCAGTCCTCCTCGCTCTGAGGAGCAGTTCTTC. Translating gives CASSPPRSEEQFF.